This T cell receptor (beta chain) was observed in a study of blood T cell repertoires in COVID-19. Overall study context: In each case, the material was cDNA or gDNA derived from T cells, B-cell-depleted T cells, or PBMCs.

Between the trimmed V and J ends, which lost 3 bases and 5 bases, there was a span of 13 bases. The germline CDR1 and CDR2 sequences are MDHEN and SYDVKM. This CDR3 has 14 residues. Enrolment of Seattle patients took place during active infection, and they were followed longitudinally. Study processing details: From reference gene primer amplification, estimates of nucleated cell counts were derived. TCRdb's copy holds only in-frame clones and misses some; the assay was immunoSEQ multiplex PCR. The D gene and trimming were derived from the DNA, and the V and J assignments and clone size from that table. The sample has roughly 180,000 clones, about 85% seen once.

V and J are TRBV28 and TRBJ1-1; possibly TRBD1 for D (5 bases). The sequenced sample consisted of peripheral blood. This receptor was taken from an older man with COVID-19, enrolled during active disease. The CDR3 reads CASSLSGALTEAFF. The CDR3 DNA follows: TGTGCCAGCAGTTTGTCTGGGGCGCTGACTGAAGCTTTCTTT.